Sequencing of this T cell receptor (beta chain) was carried out in a study of blood T cell repertoires in COVID-19 (dated by TCRdb to the early 2020s). Broadly, across the study: Samples covering the acute and convalescent phases of COVID-19 were provided by collaborators in the United States, Italy and Spain. The sample metadata nearly always contained a de-identified subject ID, COVID-19 status, age in years and sex. Where HLA class I and class II types were available, the types were taken from metadata supplied by the sample provider, not from assay-based typing. The repertoires were released in a freely available public database meant as a resource for research on the immune response to SARS-CoV-2. Samples came from the ongoing ImmuneRACE study (first 160 participants) plus 1,254 subjects from 6 global collaborators. Deeply sampled blood TCRbeta repertoires from subjects exposed to, actively infected with, or recovered from COVID-19 were included in the dataset. The material from the prospective study consisted of cDNA or gDNA derived from T cells, B-cell-depleted T cells, or PBMCs.

Results the study describes overall, beyond this receptor: The amount of clinical and demographic metadata varied by source and participant and was provided uncurated.

TCRbeta CDR3 regions were amplified from genomic DNA using the immunoSEQ Assay, a bias-controlled multiplex PCR. The authors processed their data as follows. The number of nucleated cells in each sample was estimated from the amplification of reference gene primers within the assay. Sequence reads were collapsed and filtered to measure the absolute abundance of every unique TCRbeta CDR3 rearrangement. For each sample, productive Simpson clonality was calculated as the square root of Simpson's diversity index across productive rearrangements. TCRdb took this table from immuneACCESS and kept in-frame rearrangements with V and J called. Such tables lack part of the clones; where checked against another copy, unresolved V genes explain under half of the gap, and the rest is unexplained. Clone size and V and J calls were adopted from that table, with D and trimming inferred from the DNA. The sample has approximately 94,000 clones on record, 85% of them singletons. The top ten hold under 15% of the sample.

From V the trimming removes 0 bases and from J it removes 0 bases, while the gene matches leave 2 bases of the junction unaccounted for. CDR1 KGHSH and CDR2 LQKENI are derived from the germline V gene. The CDR3, cysteine through phenylalanine, is 16 amino acids long. CDR3 DNA only is kept here, 48 bases in frame from base 1. Collaborating institutions collected whole blood in K2EDTA tubes following their own protocols. For TCRbeta analysis, collaborators shipped samples as frozen whole blood, isolated PBMCs, or DNA extracted from either of those sample types. Points on this clone: The target of this receptor is not known. No much larger clone exists at a distance of one base, and base qualities are not known.

The sequenced sample was peripheral blood. This TCR was recovered from a man between 50 and 59 years old with active or convalescent COVID-19. This chain is built from TRBV18 and TRBJ2-1, and 7 junction bases match TRBD1. The nucleotides read TGTGCCAGCTCACCACCGAAGGGGGCCTCCTACAATGAGCAGTTCTTC. This translates into CASSPPKGASYNEQFF.